This passage covers 9 T cell receptor beta chains from one sample sequenced in a study of response to subunit inactivated influenza vaccine. TCRdb recomputed calls from the RT-PCR reads with MiXCR, one row per CDR3 protein. Among over 800,000 distinct CDR3 sequences listed, over 20% were seen once. The source was PBMCs from blood, collected approximately 5 days after vaccination. These receptors originate from a man aged 45-65 years who received an inactivated influenza vaccine.

This clonotype has more than one count but fewer than ten. The chain carries TRBV29-1 and TRBJ2-5; 7 nucleotides align to TRBD2. The junction had 13 bases not matched to a gene; V was cut back by 4 bases and J by 5 bases. Germline-derived CDR1 and CDR2 are SQVTM and ANQGSEA. The CDR3 loop spans 15 amino acids. CDR3 coding DNA: TGCAGCGTTGCAAGCGGGGCCGACTTGTCGGAGACCCAGTACTTC. Protein: CSVASGADLSETQYF.

The chain is built from TRBV30 and TRBJ2-5, with D unresolved. Germline V lookup: CDR1 GTSNPN, CDR2 SVGIG (reference sequence). This CDR3 is built from 12 residues. V was cut by 1 base and J by 5 bases, with 8 bases left in between. CDR3 bases: TGTGCCTGGAGTGGCAGGTGGGAGACCCAGTACTTC. It encodes CAWSGRWETQYF.

V is TRBV15 and J is TRBJ1-1, with 9 positions matching TRBD1. There are 13 residues in the CDR3. V lost 8 bases and J lost 0; bases outside the gene matches: 1. Germline values: CDR1 LNHNV, CDR2 YYDKDF (reference sequence). In DNA, the CDR3 is TGTGCCACCCGGGACAGGGTGAACACTGAAGCTTTCTTT. Residues: CATRDRVNTEAFF.

The V and J genes are TRBV20-1 and TRBJ2-3, with 11 nucleotides matching TRBD2. The CDR3 runs to 15 residues. Looked up from germline, CDR1 is DFQATT and CDR2 is SNEGSKA (reference sequence). Unmatched junction bases numbered 4, after V lost 3 bases and J lost 2 bases. The CDR3 here is CSASLAGGFTDTQYF. DNA for the CDR3: TGCAGTGCTAGCCTAGCGGGGGGATTCACAGATACGCAGTATTTT.

This clonotype occurred a few times. This chain uses TRBV12-3 or TRBV12-4 with TRBJ1-6; D is undetermined. CDR3 length equals 16 residues. With 6 bases removed from V and 0 bases from J, the gap between germline ends came to 12 bases. CDR3: CASREDRSSYNSPLHF. Here the CDR3 DNA reads TGTGCCAGCAGAGAGGACCGGAGCTCCTATAATTCACCCCTCCACTTT.

In this sample, this clonotype turned up a few times. This sequence joins TRBV3-1 and TRBJ1-2; D is unclear. Per germline, CDR1 LGHDT and CDR2 YNNKEL (reference sequence). The CDR3 loop spans 15 amino acids. Trimming cost V 0 bases and J 4 bases, with 12 bases left between them. CDR3 nucleotides: TGTGCCAGCAGCCAAGATGGGTCGTCGGGCTATGGCTACACCTTC. It translates to CASSQDGSSGYGYTF.

This clonotype was counted many times. The chain uses TRBV6-5 and TRBJ1-2; no firm D call. This CDR3 contains 14 residues. Germline-derived CDR1 and CDR2 are MNHEY and SVGAGI. V lost 0 bases, J lost 5 bases, and 10 bases lay in between. Here the CDR3 DNA reads TGTGCCAGCAGTTACTCGGGTACGCGGTATGGCTACACCTTC. The encoded protein is CASSYSGTRYGYTF.

The chain carries TRBV12-3 or TRBV12-4 and TRBJ1-1; D gene uncertain. Trimming left V 6 bases short and J 5 bases short, with 10 bases between. The CDR3 runs to 12 residues. The CDR3 protein is CASRGPGTEAFF. CDR3 bases: TGTGCCAGCAGGGGTCCGGGGACTGAAGCTTTCTTT.

This clonotype was seen only a few times. The chain combines TRBV7-2 with TRBJ2-3, with TRBD2 identical over 9 bases. With 2 bases clipped from V and 2 bases from J, the junction kept 5 bases outside the gene matches. CDR3 length equals 16 residues. CDR1 SGHTA and CDR2 FQGNSA come from the germline V gene. This chain's CDR3 is CASSLWAGGDTDTQYF. The CDR3 DNA sequence: TGTGCCAGCAGCTTATGGGCGGGAGGGGACACAGATACGCAGTATTTT.